A single sample is the source of the 6 T cell receptor beta chains below, sequenced in a study of T cell repertoires in cytomegalovirus infection. Their specific antigens are unknown. TCRdb used MiXCR to reprocess the reads, holding one entry per CDR3 protein. The table has more than 250,000 distinct CDR3 sequences, just under 25% seen once. The sequenced sample was cultured PBMCs, obtained from culture after CMV antigen stimulation. These receptors came from a human donor in good health (CMV status not recorded). Some clones in this sample may be carry-over from other donors' samples.

The chain is built from TRBV5-6 and TRBJ2-1; a weak D match, TRBD2 (5 bases). This CDR3 has 15 amino acids. The V and J ends lost 2 bases and 4 bases respectively, with 13 bases between them. Germline assignment: CDR1 SGHDT and CDR2 YYEEEE. As DNA, the CDR3 is TGTGCCAGCAGCTTAGGACTCCTTGCTTACAATGAGCAGTTCTTC. As protein: CASSLGLLAYNEQFF.

This chain connects TRBV6-2 or TRBV6-3 to TRBJ1-5; D is possibly TRBD1 (6 bases). The V end was cut by 6 bases, the J end by 6 bases, with 15 bases between. Germline CDR1 and CDR2: MNHEY and SVGEGT. The CDR3 has 14 amino acids. Here the CDR3 DNA reads TGTGCCAGCAGCCTCACCCAGGGGAGTCAGCCCCAGCATTTT. Translated, it gives CASSLTQGSQPQHF.

This clonotype was seen a few times. The V and J genes are TRBV20-1 and TRBJ2-5; possible D gene TRBD2, 5 bases. The CDR3 runs 14 residues. Germline V CDR1 and CDR2: DFQATT, SNEGSKA (reference sequence). V lost 6 bases and J 5 bases, leaving 19 bases between the germline ends. The CDR3 DNA follows: TGCAGTGCCCCGAAAGCCGGGATTGAGGAGACCCAGTACTTC. Translation: CSAPKAGIEETQYF.

This clonotype occurred a few times. The rearrangement uses TRBV27 and TRBJ2-3; 12 bases fit TRBD1. The CDR3 is 14 residues long. V dropped 8 bases and J dropped 4; count of bases not matched to a gene: 4. Germline CDR1 reads MNHEY; CDR2 reads SMNVEV (reference sequence). CDR3 residues: CASSGTGGADTQYF. In DNA, the CDR3 is TGTGCCAGCTCCGGGACAGGGGGCGCAGATACGCAGTATTTT.

This clonotype was seen only a few times. The genes are TRBV24-1 and TRBJ2-1; the D gene is possibly TRBD1 (5 bases). V lost 3 bases to trimming and J lost 4 bases, with 9 bases between them. Germline V gene sequence: CDR1 KGHDR, CDR2 SFDVKD. The CDR3 consists of 14 residues. Written as DNA, the CDR3 is TGTGCCACCAGTGATACGACAGTTTACAATGAGCAGTTCTTC. Amino acids: CATSDTTVYNEQFF.

The chain combines TRBV2 with TRBJ1-5, with 7 positions matching TRBD1. Germline V gives CDR1 SNHLY, CDR2 FYNNEI. The CDR3 contains 17 residues. With V trimmed by 7 bases and J by 0 bases, 12 bases remained unmatched. CDR3 in amino acids: CASNMGQRRNSNQPQHF. DNA of the CDR3: TGTGCCAGCAACATGGGACAGCGGAGAAATAGCAATCAGCCCCAGCATTTT.